Below, 20 T cell receptor beta chains from the same sample are listed, as sequenced in a study of cytomegalovirus exposure and HLA in healthy donors. Primers for the PCR totalled 60 Vbeta and 13 Jbeta. Sequencing was performed with immunoSEQ multiplex PCR; in TCRdb, only in-frame clones are kept and a portion is missing. The sample shows 130,000 or so clones, around 76% of them seen only once. Material for sequencing was PBMCs. These receptor sequences come from a male donor in good health and CMV-seronegative.

This clone was picked up one time. The chain is built from TRBV2 and TRBJ2-7; a weak D match, TRBD1 (7 bases). CDR3 length: 14 amino acids. Between the trimmed V and J ends, which lost 2 bases and 7 bases, there was a span of 15 bases. The germline gives CDR1 SNHLY, CDR2 FYNNEI. This chain's CDR3 is CASSERAGGYEQYF. CDR3 in DNA: TGTGCCAGCAGTGAACGGGCAGGGGGGTATGAGCAGTACTTC. Using reference TRBV2 and TRBJ2-7 for the parts outside the CDR3, the full variable domain is EPEVTQTPSHQVTQMGQEVILRCVPISNHLYFYWYRQILGQKVEFLVSFYNNEISEKSEIFDDQFSVERPDGSNFTLKIRSTKLEDSAMYFCASSERAGGYEQYFGPGTRLTVT.

The CDR3 protein is CASSNGGYEQYF. The CDR3 bases are TGTGCCAGCAGCAACGGGGGCTACGAGCAGTACTTC. The chain combines TRBV5-4 with TRBJ2-7; tentatively, D is TRBD2 (6 bases). V was pared by 4 bases and J by 3 bases, with 8 bases between. The germline V gene has CDR1 SGHNT and CDR2 YYREEE (reference sequence). The CDR3 is 12 amino acids.

V is TRBV6-1 and J is TRBJ2-7; 10 bases are a match to TRBD1. V lost 6 bases, J lost 6 bases, and 17 bases stayed unmatched. The CDR3 totals 17 residues. Germline V gives CDR1 MNHNS, CDR2 SASEGT. The CDR3 sequence: CASSEPRGGTGVTEQYF. In DNA form, the CDR3 reads TGTGCCAGCAGCGAACCACGAGGTGGGACAGGGGTTACCGAGCAGTACTTC.

The chain uses TRBV19 and TRBJ1-5, with 7 positions matching TRBD1. This CDR3 contains 16 residues. From germline, CDR1 is LNHDA and CDR2 SQIVND (reference sequence). V was clipped by 5 bases and J by 0 bases; unmatched bases: 7. This CDR3 reads CASSANPGGSNQPQHF. The CDR3 coding sequence is TGTGCCAGTAGTGCGAATCCAGGGGGTAGCAATCAGCCCCAGCATTTT.

V is TRBV28 and J is TRBJ1-5; 9 bases map to TRBD1. Germline CDR1 MDHEN, CDR2 SYDVKM. Unmatched junction bases numbered 14, after V lost 5 bases and J lost 3 bases. There are 18 residues in the CDR3. The CDR3 bases are TGTGCCAGCAGTCTACTTATTACCGGGACAGGGTACAATCAGCCCCAGCATTTT. The encoded protein is CASSLLITGTGYNQPQHF.

This clone is a singleton in its sample. The chain combines TRBV13 with TRBJ1-1; the match to TRBD1 covers 10 bases. From germline, CDR1 is PRHDT and CDR2 FYEKMQ (reference sequence). Trimming cost V 6 bases and J 1 base; bases outside gene matches: 11. This CDR3 is 17 amino acids long. CDR3 in DNA: TGTGCCAGCAGGGGGATGACAGGGGGCGCGGGGAACACTGAAGCTTTCTTT. The encoded protein is CASRGMTGGAGNTEAFF. Filled out from reference TRBV13 and TRBJ1-1, the complete variable domain reads AAGVIQSPRHLIKEKRETATLKCYPIPRHDTVYWYQQGPGQDPQFLISFYEKMQSDKGSIPDRFSAQQFSDYHSELNMSSLELGDSALYFCASRGMTGGAGNTEAFFGQGTRLTVV.

The chain employs TRBV28 and TRBJ2-1; TRBD1 agrees at 8 bases. J gave up 7 bases and V 3 bases, and 8 bases lay outside the gene matches. CDR3 length equals 15 residues. Germline CDR1 is MDHEN and CDR2 is SYDVKM. CDR3 region: CASSFGRGRWNEQFF. The DNA of the CDR3 is TGTGCCAGCAGTTTCGGCAGGGGGCGATGGAATGAGCAGTTCTTC.

Comments on this clone: The junction shows a germline mismatch at one end, possibly a read error. The chain uses TRBV7-7 and TRBJ2-7; 9 positions agree with TRBD1. Germline lookup yields CDR1 SSHAT and CDR2 FNYEAQ (reference sequence). This CDR3 has 15 amino acids. The CDR3 reads CASSSRTGAGYEQYF. The CDR3 bases are TGTGCTAGCAGCTCCCGGACAGGGGCCGGGTACGAGCAGTACTTC.

The chain is built from TRBV25-1 and TRBJ2-5; no clear D gene. The CDR3 has 16 amino acids. Germline V gene lookup returns CDR1 MGHDK and CDR2 SYGVNS. Trimming shortened V by 2 bases and J by 1 base, and 14 bases separated the two germline ends. The CDR3 bases are TGTGCCAGCAGTGAACTACGACTGGAGACCCAAGAGACCCAGTACTTC. It encodes CASSELRLETQETQYF. The variable domain in full, with the rest retrieved from reference TRBV25-1 and TRBJ2-5, is EADIYQTPRYLVIGTGKKITLECSQTMGHDKMYWYQQDPGMELHLIHYSYGVNSTEKGDLSSESTVSRIRTEHFPLTLESARPSHTSQYLCASSELRLETQETQYFGPGTRLLVL.

The chain recombines TRBV7-2 with TRBJ1-2; D uncertain. The CDR3 covers 15 residues. Germline V CDR1 and CDR2: SGHTA, FQGNSA. The V end lost 5 bases, the J end lost 4 bases, and 17 bases lay between the germline ends. CDR3: CASSPRSGYGYGYTF. DNA of the CDR3: TGTGCCAGCAGCCCCCGGTCGGGGTATGGCTATGGCTACACCTTC.

The count of this clone is one. The chain has TRBV4-2 and TRBJ2-5, with 11 bases lining up with TRBD2. Germline CDR1 is LGHNA and CDR2 is YNFKEQ. Losses at the gene ends were 3 bases for V and 3 bases for J; bases not matched to a gene: 9. CDR3 size: 17 residues. This chain's CDR3 is CASSQSEASGGKETQYF. CDR3 in DNA: TGTGCCAGCAGCCAGTCGGAGGCTAGCGGGGGGAAAGAGACCCAGTACTTC.

This rearrangement joins TRBV5-5 to TRBJ2-1; TRBD2 matches at 8 bases. This CDR3 has 16 residues. Germline V gives CDR1 SGHKS, CDR2 YYEKEE (reference sequence). The J segment lost 1 base and the V segment lost 0 bases, leaving 3 bases of the junction unmatched. The CDR3 region is CASSLAPSGSYNEQFF. The DNA for the CDR3 is TGTGCCAGCAGCTTGGCCCCTAGCGGGTCCTACAATGAGCAGTTCTTC.

This clone was detected only a few times. The CDR3 protein is CASSLGHSGQGIYEQYF. The CDR3 DNA is TGTGCCAGCAGCTTAGGGCACTCTGGACAGGGTATCTACGAGCAGTACTTC. The chain uses TRBV7-8 and TRBJ2-7, with 8 bases identical to TRBD1. This CDR3 spans 17 amino acids. Germline V gives CDR1 SGHVS, CDR2 FQNEAQ. The trim removed 1 base at V and 3 bases at J, leaving 11 bases unmatched.

The V gene is TRBV7-3, the J gene TRBJ2-5, with D possibly being TRBD1 (7 bases). This CDR3 contains 14 residues. Trimming removed 5 bases from V and 7 bases from J, with 17 bases in between. The germline gives CDR1 SGHTA, CDR2 FQGTGA. The CDR3 protein is CASSPRTGSGTQYF. The CDR3 DNA is TGTGCCAGCAGCCCAAGGACAGGTAGCGGGACCCAGTACTTC.

This clone was seen only a few times. It is likely a read error, because the conserved phenylalanine at the end of the CDR3 is missing. This sequence joins TRBV28 and TRBJ2-7; 7 positions match TRBD2. The length of the CDR3 is 15 residues. Germline trimming cut 3 bases from V and 0 bases from J; bases unmatched to any gene: 5. The germline V gene has CDR1 MDHEN and CDR2 SYDVKM. CDR3 bases: TGTGCCAGCAGTTTCTTGGGGGGGACCTCCTACGAGCAGTACCTC. Translating it yields CASSFLGGTSYEQYL.

This rearrangement joins TRBV7-2 to TRBJ2-4; D is unresolved. V was clipped by 2 bases and J by 1 base, with 9 bases between them. This CDR3 comprises 15 residues. Germline V gene lookup returns CDR1 SGHTA and CDR2 FQGNSA. DNA for the CDR3: TGTGCCAGCAGCTTACAGTACGGGGCCAAAAACATTCAGTACTTC. This translates into CASSLQYGAKNIQYF.

The chain employs TRBV7-9 and TRBJ1-2, with 8 positions matching TRBD1. The length of the CDR3 is 13 residues. With 11 bases clipped from V and 2 bases from J, the junction kept 7 bases outside the gene matches. Germline lookup yields CDR1 SEHNR and CDR2 FQNEAQ (reference sequence). CDR3 in DNA: TGTGCCGCCGTGGACAGGGCGAACTATGGCTACACCTTC. Amino acid sequence: CAAVDRANYGYTF.

The genes are TRBV9 and TRBJ1-2, with 7 bases lining up with TRBD1. Trimming took 4 bases from V and 3 from J; bases not matched to a gene: 21. The CDR3 contains 19 residues. CDR1 SGDLS and CDR2 YYNGEE come from the germline V gene. The CDR3 protein is CASSTSTLRQGDQDYGYTF. CDR3 nucleotides: TGTGCCAGCAGCACCTCTACCCTGCGACAGGGAGACCAAGACTATGGCTACACCTTC.

This chain connects TRBV5-4 to TRBJ1-2; 10 nucleotides align to TRBD1. This CDR3 is built from 15 residues. V dropped 0 bases and J dropped 2; count of bases not matched to a gene: 1. CDR1 SGHNT and CDR2 YYREEE come from the germline V gene (reference sequence). The CDR3 is CASSLETGGNYGYTF. CDR3 nucleotide sequence: TGTGCCAGCAGCTTGGAGACAGGGGGCAACTATGGCTACACCTTC.

The chain recombines TRBV7-9 with TRBJ2-7, with no clear D. There are 12 residues in the CDR3. Germline V gene data show CDR1 as SEHNR and CDR2 as FQNEAQ (reference sequence). Trimming removed 5 bases at V and 7 bases at J, with 12 bases between. The CDR3 DNA reads TGTGCCAGCAGCCCCTCCCCGTCTGAGCAGTACTTC. Its protein product is CASSPSPSEQYF. Full variable domain (rest looked up from reference TRBV7-9 and TRBJ2-7): DTGVSQNPRHKITKRGQNVTFRCDPISEHNRLYWYRQTLGQGPEFLTYFQNEAQLEKSRLLSDRFSAERPKGSFSTLEIQRTEQGDSAMYLCASSPSPSEQYFGPGTRLTVT.